This is a list of T cell receptor beta chains from one sample in a study of response to subunit inactivated influenza vaccine. Using its own MiXCR run on the RT-PCR reads, TCRdb lists one record per CDR3 protein. This sample carries roughly 700,000 distinct CDR3 sequences, 11% to 15% of them seen once, and the ten largest clones take around 7.3%. The source was PBMCs from blood, collected around 14 days before vaccination. These receptors were collected from a man aged 45-65 years who received an inactivated influenza vaccine. The CDR3 runs from the conserved cysteine through the conserved F or W. Each record gives: V gene, J gene, clone size, D gene, CDR3 DNA, CDR3 protein. The D gene is left open where the match is weak. Not all rows give a size; the values are once, few, many and, for expanded clones, a class.

V gene: TRBV20-1; J gene: TRBJ1-1; clone size: few; D gene: .; CDR3 DNA: TGCAGTGCTAGTCGGGTGAACACTGAAGCCTTCTTT; CDR3 protein: CSASRVNTEAFF
V gene: TRBV27; J gene: TRBJ1-2; clone size: .; D gene: .; CDR3 DNA: TGTGCCAGCAGTTTATCGAAGGTGGGCGGCTACACCTTC; CDR3 protein: CASSLSKVGGYTF
V gene: TRBV20-1; J gene: TRBJ2-3; clone size: few; D gene: .; CDR3 DNA: TGCAGTGCTAGCCACGGGAATTTAGGCACAGATACGCAGTATTTT; CDR3 protein: CSASHGNLGTDTQYF
V gene: TRBV20-1; J gene: TRBJ1-5; clone size: .; D gene: TRBD1; CDR3 DNA: TGCAGTGCTACAAGACAGGGGAGCAATCAGCCCCAGCATTTT; CDR3 protein: CSATRQGSNQPQHF
V gene: TRBV3-1; J gene: TRBJ2-2; clone size: few; D gene: .; CDR3 DNA: TGTGCCAGCAGCCATGACTGGCGAGGGGAGCTGTTTTTT; CDR3 protein: CASSHDWRGELFF
V gene: TRBV7-2; J gene: TRBJ2-7; clone size: many; D gene: .; CDR3 DNA: TGTGCCAGCAGCTTTGGGGGACTCTACGAGCAGTACTTC; CDR3 protein: CASSFGGLYEQYF
V gene: TRBV7-3; J gene: TRBJ2-1; clone size: .; D gene: TRBD2; CDR3 DNA: TGTGCCAGCAGCTTAATAAGGCTAGCGGGAGTACTGCGCTCCTACAATGAGCAGTTCTTC; CDR3 protein: CASSLIRLAGVLRSYNEQFF
V gene: TRBV7-9; J gene: TRBJ2-7; clone size: .; D gene: .; CDR3 DNA: TGTGCCAGCAGTAAACCAGGAGCCTACGAGCAGTACTTC; CDR3 protein: CASSKPGAYEQYF
V gene: TRBV19; J gene: TRBJ2-1; clone size: few; D gene: TRBD1; CDR3 DNA: TGTGCCAGTAGTAAAGACAGGGGGCAATCTGAGCAGTTCTTC; CDR3 protein: CASSKDRGQSEQFF
V gene: TRBV18; J gene: TRBJ2-2; clone size: .; D gene: .; CDR3 DNA: TGTGCCAGCTCACCTTCTCCAACTAGGGGAACCGGGGAGCTGTTTTTT; CDR3 protein: CASSPSPTRGTGELFF
V gene: TRBV11-2; J gene: TRBJ2-2; clone size: .; D gene: TRBD2; CDR3 DNA: TGTGCCAGCAGCTTAGTTGGGACTAGCGGGGGGGGTACCGGGGAGCTGTTTTTT; CDR3 protein: CASSLVGTSGGGTGELFF
V gene: TRBV19; J gene: TRBJ2-2; clone size: .; D gene: .; CDR3 DNA: TGTGCCAGTAGTATAGAGGGGCTGAACACCGGGGAGCTGTTTTTT; CDR3 protein: CASSIEGLNTGELFF
V gene: TRBV28; J gene: TRBJ2-3; clone size: few; D gene: TRBD2; CDR3 DNA: TGTGCCAGCGGGGGGGGTACAGATACGCAGTATTTT; CDR3 protein: CASGGGTDTQYF
V gene: TRBV20-1; J gene: TRBJ1-4; clone size: .; D gene: TRBD1; CDR3 DNA: TGCAGTGCCAGGGACAGTTTGTCTGAAAAACTGTTTTTT; CDR3 protein: CSARDSLSEKLFF
V gene: TRBV6-2/TRBV6-3; J gene: TRBJ2-5; clone size: .; D gene: .; CDR3 DNA: TGTGCCAGCAGTACGACCGCTCGGACCCAGTACTTC; CDR3 protein: CASSTTARTQYF
V gene: TRBV3-1; J gene: TRBJ2-3; clone size: .; D gene: .; CDR3 DNA: TGTGCCAGCAGCCGGGGGCACCAGGGAGATACGCAGTATTTT; CDR3 protein: CASSRGHQGDTQYF
V gene: TRBV7-7; J gene: TRBJ2-7; clone size: many; D gene: .; CDR3 DNA: TGTGCTAGCAGCTTAAGGGCTAGCGAAGACTACGAGCAGTACTTC; CDR3 protein: CASSLRASEDYEQYF
V gene: TRBV12-3/TRBV12-4; J gene: TRBJ1-3; clone size: few; D gene: .; CDR3 DNA: TGTGCCAGCAGTGTTTACAGATACCCGCTGGGAGGAAACACCATATATTTT; CDR3 protein: CASSVYRYPLGGNTIYF
V gene: TRBV27; J gene: TRBJ2-1; clone size: .; D gene: .; CDR3 DNA: TGTGCCAGCAGAATCCGGGACCTCTACAATGAGCAGTTCTTC; CDR3 protein: CASRIRDLYNEQFF
V gene: TRBV5-1; J gene: TRBJ2-3; clone size: .; D gene: TRBD1; CDR3 DNA: TGCGCCAGCAGCCCCGGGACAGGGTGGTCGGATACGCAGTATTTT; CDR3 protein: CASSPGTGWSDTQYF
V gene: TRBV20-1; J gene: TRBJ2-2; clone size: few; D gene: .; CDR3 DNA: TGCAGTGCTTTAGGGGGGGCCAACGGCGCCGGGGAGCTGTTTTTT; CDR3 protein: CSALGGANGAGELFF
V gene: TRBV5-6; J gene: TRBJ2-5; clone size: few; D gene: .; CDR3 DNA: TGTGCCAGCAGGCTGGGGTCCCAAGAGACCCAGTACTTC; CDR3 protein: CASRLGSQETQYF
V gene: TRBV6-1; J gene: TRBJ2-3; clone size: .; D gene: TRBD2; CDR3 DNA: TGTGCCAGCAGACCGGGACTAGCGGGGGTTGTAGATACGCAGTATTTT; CDR3 protein: CASRPGLAGVVDTQYF
V gene: TRBV10-3; J gene: TRBJ2-3; clone size: few; D gene: .; CDR3 DNA: TGTGCCATCAGTGAACGGGGGTACACAGATACGCAGTATTTT; CDR3 protein: CAISERGYTDTQYF
V gene: TRBV14; J gene: TRBJ1-2; clone size: few; D gene: .; CDR3 DNA: TGTGCCAGCAGCCTTCCGGCGGAGGGTGGTGGCTACACCTTC; CDR3 protein: CASSLPAEGGGYTF
V gene: TRBV20-1; J gene: TRBJ2-2; clone size: few; D gene: TRBD1; CDR3 DNA: TGCAGTGCATCCCAACAGGGGGCGCAGACCGGGGAGCTGTTTTTT; CDR3 protein: CSASQQGAQTGELFF
V gene: TRBV6-5; J gene: TRBJ1-5; clone size: .; D gene: .; CDR3 DNA: TGTGCCAGCAGTTACAACAACAATCAGCCCCAGCATTTT; CDR3 protein: CASSYNNNQPQHF
V gene: TRBV6-1; J gene: TRBJ2-2; clone size: .; D gene: TRBD2; CDR3 DNA: TGTGCCAGCAGCTCGGGACTAGCGGCGCCGCAGAACACCGGGGAGCTGTTTTTT; CDR3 protein: CASSSGLAAPQNTGELFF
V gene: TRBV12-3/TRBV12-4; J gene: TRBJ2-1; clone size: .; D gene: TRBD2; CDR3 DNA: TGTGCCTTCAGGACGGGACTAGCGGGAGTCGGGGCCTACAATGAGCAGTTCTTC; CDR3 protein: CAFRTGLAGVGAYNEQFF
V gene: TRBV20-1; J gene: TRBJ2-5; clone size: .; D gene: .; CDR3 DNA: TGCAGTGCTTTGACTCTCCAAGAGACCCAGTACTTC; CDR3 protein: CSALTLQETQYF
V gene: TRBV12-3/TRBV12-4; J gene: TRBJ2-1; clone size: .; D gene: .; CDR3 DNA: TGTGCCAGCAGTCCGACGCGGTTGGAGCAGTTCTTC; CDR3 protein: CASSPTRLEQFF
V gene: TRBV7-2; J gene: TRBJ2-5; clone size: .; D gene: TRBD2; CDR3 DNA: TGTGCCAGCAGCCCCACGCCCGGGACTACACAACTCTTC; CDR3 protein: CASSPTPGTTQLF
V gene: TRBV9; J gene: TRBJ1-1; clone size: few; D gene: .; CDR3 DNA: TGTGCCAGCAGCCCCTCGGGAGAGTCTGGGGCTGAAGCTTTCTTT; CDR3 protein: CASSPSGESGAEAFF
V gene: TRBV18; J gene: TRBJ2-7; clone size: .; D gene: .; CDR3 DNA: TGTGCCAGCTCACCCAGCGCCGGAGATATTTACGAGCAGTACTTC; CDR3 protein: CASSPSAGDIYEQYF
V gene: TRBV29-1; J gene: TRBJ2-7; clone size: .; D gene: .; CDR3 DNA: TGCAGCGTTGAAAACCCCATTTCCTACGAGCAGTACTTC; CDR3 protein: CSVENPISYEQYF
V gene: TRBV6-2/TRBV6-3; J gene: TRBJ1-5; clone size: .; D gene: TRBD1; CDR3 DNA: TGTGCCAGCAGTTCGGACAGGAGATATCAGCCCCAGCATTTT; CDR3 protein: CASSSDRRYQPQHF
V gene: TRBV6-2/TRBV6-3; J gene: TRBJ2-1; clone size: few; D gene: .; CDR3 DNA: TGTGCCAGCAGTTTCCACCGGGAGTCCTTCGGGAATGAGCAGTTCTTC; CDR3 protein: CASSFHRESFGNEQFF